Below, 26 T cell receptor beta chains from the same sample are listed, as sequenced in a study of T-cell reconstitution after alpha-beta-depleted transplantation in children. Unique molecular identifiers were used in preparing the TCRbeta library. TCRdb processed the PCR reads anew with MiXCR; each CDR3 protein has one entry. The sample holds about 610,000 distinct CDR3 sequences; roughly a tenth are singletons and the top ten take about 4%. Sequences were derived from PBMCs from the stem cell graft donor, sampled from the stem cell graft. The receptors here all came from a human donor who donated a stem cell graft to a child with acute myeloid leukemia.

In this sample, this clonotype turned up a few times. This sequence joins TRBV7-2 and TRBJ2-3; D is tentatively TRBD1 or TRBD2 (5 bases each). Germline V gene lookup returns CDR1 SGHTA and CDR2 FQGNSA. The V end was cut by 5 bases, the J end by 9 bases, with 24 bases between. There are 16 residues in the CDR3. The CDR3 coding sequence is TGTGCCAGCAGCACTTGGGGTGGTCGGGACCTGGGGACGCAGTATTTT. This translates into CASSTWGGRDLGTQYF. The variable domain in full, completed from reference TRBV7-2 and TRBJ2-3, reads GAGVSQSPSNKVTEKGKDVELRCDPISGHTALYWYRQSLGQGLEFLIYFQGNSAPDKSGLPSDRFSAERTGGSVSTLTIQRTQQEDSAVYLCASSTWGGRDLGTQYFGPGTRLTVL.

This clonotype was seen a few times. The CDR3 coding sequence is TGCAGCGTTTCTCGGAGCACAGATACGCAGTATTTT. This sequence encodes CSVSRSTDTQYF. The chain recombines TRBV29-1 with TRBJ2-3; D is undetermined. V lost 5 bases to trimming and J lost 0 bases, with 6 bases between them. Germline lookup yields CDR1 SQVTM and CDR2 ANQGSEA. CDR3 length: 12 residues.

This clonotype was counted a few times. The chain joins TRBV29-1 to TRBJ2-3; 12 nucleotides line up with TRBD2. This CDR3 contains 15 residues. The germline CDR1 and CDR2 sequences are SQVTM and ANQGSEA. Unmatched junction bases numbered 4, after V lost 3 bases and J lost 3 bases. As DNA, the CDR3 is TGCAGCGTTGACTCGCTAGCGGGAGGGACAGATACGCAGTATTTT. Translation gives CSVDSLAGGTDTQYF.

This clonotype has at least ten counts. The CDR3 loop reads CASVSGNSYEQYF. As DNA, the CDR3 is TGTGCCAGCGTAAGCGGGAACTCCTACGAGCAGTACTTC. The chain uses TRBV28 and TRBJ2-7; the match to TRBD2 covers 7 bases. Germline lookup yields CDR1 MDHEN and CDR2 SYDVKM. CDR3 length equals 13 residues. Losses at the gene ends were 8 bases for V and 0 bases for J; bases not matched to a gene: 4.

The V call is TRBV25-1, the J call TRBJ2-1; D may correspond to TRBD1 or TRBD2 (5 bases each). The CDR3 is 20 residues long. Trimming stripped 5 bases from V and 5 bases from J, with 31 bases between. Germline V gene lookup returns CDR1 MGHDK and CDR2 SYGVNS. CDR3 DNA: TGTGCCAGCAGTTCCCTCCCAACGCCGGGACGCCCTTTTTCTCACAATGAGCAGTTCTTC. It specifies CASSSLPTPGRPFSHNEQFF.

This clonotype was detected a few times. The chain combines TRBV12-3 or TRBV12-4 with TRBJ2-7, with D hard to call. Deletions cut 6 bases from V and 2 bases from J, with 14 bases between. The CDR3 totals 14 residues. For the CDR3, the DNA is TGTGCCAGCAGCCCTGGACCCGGTACCTACGAGCAGTACTTC. The encoded protein is CASSPGPGTYEQYF.

This clonotype appeared a few times. The chain couples TRBV14 to TRBJ2-3; 9 positions agree with TRBD2. Germline V gene sequence: CDR1 SGHDN, CDR2 FVKESK. The CDR3 contains 17 residues. V lost 2 bases to trimming and J lost 2 bases; unmatched junction nucleotides: 8. CDR3 in DNA: TGTGCCAGCAGCCAACGATCTAGCGGGACCTTCACAGATACGCAGTATTTT. Protein: CASSQRSSGTFTDTQYF.

In its sample, this clonotype was seen many times. J is TRBJ2-2 and V is TRBV7-2; D is possibly TRBD2 (6 bases). Germline lookup yields CDR1 SGHTA and CDR2 FQGNSA. Trimming stripped 6 bases from V and 5 bases from J, with 16 bases between. This CDR3 is 15 amino acids long. The CDR3 reads CASSSGLGGTGELFF. The DNA of the CDR3 is TGTGCCAGCAGTTCCGGACTTGGAGGGACCGGGGAGCTGTTTTTT.

This rearrangement joins TRBV20-1 to TRBJ2-1; 11 bases are a match to TRBD2. Germline trimming cut 4 bases from V and 7 bases from J; bases unmatched to any gene: 9. CDR1 and CDR2 from the germline V gene are DFQATT and SNEGSKA (reference sequence). The CDR3 contains 15 residues. The DNA for the CDR3 is TGCAGTGCTACGACTAGCGGGAAATCGCGGAATGAGCAGTTCTTC. It specifies CSATTSGKSRNEQFF.

This clonotype was detected once. This chain connects TRBV27 to TRBJ2-7; 7 nucleotides agree with TRBD1. The germline V gene has CDR1 MNHEY and CDR2 SMNVEV (reference sequence). This CDR3 has 13 amino acids. V was pared by 4 bases and J by 5 bases, with 5 bases of the junction left unmatched. The CDR3 protein is CASSSDRAHEQYF. The CDR3 region has the DNA TGTGCCAGCAGTTCCGACAGGGCCCACGAGCAGTACTTC.

Here the CDR3 DNA reads TGTGCCAGCAGGGTAGCGGGAGGCTCTTCCTACGAGCAGTACTTC. This encodes CASRVAGGSSYEQYF. The chain recombines TRBV7-2 with TRBJ2-7; TRBD2 matches 10 bases. This CDR3 is built from 15 residues. Germline CDR1 SGHTA, CDR2 FQGNSA. V gave up 6 bases and J gave up 1 base; unmatched junction bases: 6. The full variable domain, in which reference TRBV7-2 and TRBJ2-7 provide the parts outside the CDR3, is GAGVSQSPSNKVTEKGKDVELRCDPISGHTALYWYRQSLGQGLEFLIYFQGNSAPDKSGLPSDRFSAERTGGSVSTLTIQRTQQEDSAVYLCASRVAGGSSYEQYFGPGTRLTVT.

This clonotype has more than one count but fewer than ten. This chain uses TRBV20-1 with TRBJ2-7, with 7 bases aligning to TRBD1. The CDR3 totals 12 residues. The J segment lost 2 bases and the V segment lost 3 bases, leaving 1 base of the junction unmatched. Germline V gives CDR1 DFQATT, CDR2 SNEGSKA (reference sequence). CDR3 sequence (DNA): TGCAGTGCTAGGGGACAGACCTACGAGCAGTACTTC. As protein: CSARGQTYEQYF.

This clonotype occurred a few times. The rearrangement joins TRBV4-3 to TRBJ1-2; D gene unclear. CDR1 LGHNA and CDR2 YSLEER come from the germline V gene. The CDR3 is 15 residues long. Trimming pared 0 bases from V and 2 bases from J, leaving 10 bases between. The CDR3 DNA reads as TGCGCCAGCAGCCAAGATTGGGAACTAAACTATGGCTACACCTTC. It encodes CASSQDWELNYGYTF.

This clonotype was counted at least ten times. The rearrangement uses TRBV12-3 or TRBV12-4 and TRBJ1-1; D is uncertain. The ends were cut back, 6 bases at V and 4 bases at J, with 9 bases in the middle. CDR3 length: 12 residues. The CDR3 nucleotides read TGTGCCAGCAGAGTAGATGGCACTGAAGCTTTCTTT. It encodes CASRVDGTEAFF.

This chain links TRBV4-2 with TRBJ1-2; D unclear. CDR1 is LGHNA and CDR2 is YNFKEQ in the germline V gene. This CDR3 contains 16 residues. Between the trimmed V and J ends, which lost 0 bases and 4 bases, there was a span of 15 bases. This CDR3 reads CASSQEVGGDPYGYTF. The CDR3 nucleotides are TGTGCCAGCAGCCAAGAAGTAGGCGGAGACCCCTATGGCTACACCTTC.

Many counts were recorded for this clonotype. This chain uses TRBV20-1 with TRBJ1-6; 9 nucleotides match TRBD1. There are 16 residues in the CDR3. CDR1 is DFQATT, CDR2 SNEGSKA, per germline (reference sequence). The junction had 8 bases not matched to a gene; V was cut back by 0 bases and J by 8 bases. The DNA for the CDR3 is TGCAGTGCTAGAGATAGTCGACGGGACAGGGATTCACCCCTCCACTTT. The encoded protein is CSARDSRRDRDSPLHF.

The sample holds many counts of this clonotype. The chain combines TRBV12-3 or TRBV12-4 with TRBJ2-3; the match to TRBD1 covers 7 bases. CDR3 length: 15 amino acids. J was trimmed by 0 bases and V by 6 bases; bases with no gene match: 6. The CDR3: CASRPDRASTDTQYF. The DNA for the CDR3 is TGTGCCAGCAGACCCGACAGGGCGAGCACAGATACGCAGTATTTT.

This clonotype was found many times. This chain uses TRBV20-1 with TRBJ2-5; possible D gene TRBD1, 5 bases. Germline values: CDR1 DFQATT, CDR2 SNEGSKA (reference sequence). The CDR3 has 17 amino acids. The germline V and J ends were trimmed by 4 bases and 4 bases, with 25 bases remaining between them. The CDR3 region is CSANPLGAGLWGETQYF. The CDR3, as DNA: TGCAGTGCTAACCCATTAGGGGCTGGGCTGTGGGGAGAGACCCAGTACTTC.

The chain links TRBV7-8 to TRBJ2-1; TRBD2 matches 7 bases. CDR3 length: 15 amino acids. V shed 7 bases, J shed 5 bases, and the junction held 11 bases outside the gene matches. Germline loops: CDR1 SGHVS, CDR2 FQNEAQ. CDR3 region: CASTWEGRANNEQFF. The CDR3 region has the DNA TGTGCCAGCACTTGGGAGGGGCGGGCCAACAATGAGCAGTTCTTC.

This clonotype was seen ten or more times. The chain couples TRBV29-1 to TRBJ1-1, with no clear D. In germline, CDR1 is SQVTM, CDR2 ANQGSEA. V shed 5 bases and J shed 0 bases, with 16 bases lying between them. This CDR3 comprises 15 residues. The CDR3 bases are TGCAGCGTTAAGAGACGAACAAGGATGAACACTGAAGCTTTCTTT. The encoded protein is CSVKRRTRMNTEAFF.

This clonotype was observed a handful of times. The chain joins TRBV20-1 to TRBJ2-7; 9 bases are shared with TRBD2. Germline CDR1 is DFQATT and CDR2 is SNEGSKA (reference sequence). The J segment lost 9 bases and the V segment lost 1 base, leaving 7 bases of the junction unmatched. There are 13 residues in the CDR3. CDR3 nucleotide sequence: TGCAGTGCTAGAGCAGCGGGGGGCTCAGGGCAGTACTTC. It specifies CSARAAGGSGQYF.

The V and J genes are TRBV5-1 and TRBJ1-1; TRBD1 might be the D (5 bases). Germline CDR1 reads SGHRS; CDR2 reads YFSETQ. Trimming shortened V by 4 bases and J by 3 bases, and 16 bases separated the two germline ends. CDR3 length equals 15 residues. This CDR3 reads CASSPNRPGDTEAFF. The CDR3 bases are TGCGCCAGCAGCCCAAACCGTCCGGGGGACACTGAAGCTTTCTTT.

V gene TRBV11-2 combines with J gene TRBJ2-1; 10 nucleotides line up with TRBD2. The germline V gene has CDR1 SGHAT and CDR2 FQNNGV. The CDR3 sequence is 15 residues long. The junction had 6 bases not matched to a gene; V was cut back by 0 bases and J by 10 bases. CDR3 residues: CASSLDRVAGGEQFF. In DNA form, the CDR3 reads TGTGCCAGCAGCTTAGATAGGGTAGCGGGAGGCGAGCAGTTCTTC.

The V and J genes are TRBV12-3 or TRBV12-4 and TRBJ2-7; D is possibly TRBD2 (7 bases). Trimming removed 7 bases at V and 3 bases at J, with 16 bases between. This CDR3 region has 14 residues. CDR3 region: CASTQGRAGYEQYF. DNA of the CDR3: TGTGCCAGCACTCAGGGGAGGGCTGGCTACGAGCAGTACTTC.

A few counts support this clonotype. The chain employs TRBV6-1 and TRBJ2-1; D gene unclear. Trimming removed 6 bases at V and 9 bases at J, with 15 bases between. This CDR3 is 13 amino acids long. Germline CDR1 and CDR2: MNHNS and SASEGT. In DNA, the CDR3 is TGTGCCAGCAGCCCTTCCTCCAATAGTGAGCAGTTCTTC. This sequence encodes CASSPSSNSEQFF.

V usage is TRBV20-1 and J usage is TRBJ2-5; 13 bases map to TRBD2. Germline V CDR1 and CDR2: DFQATT, SNEGSKA (reference sequence). J lost 0 bases, V lost 0 bases, and 4 bases had no gene match. The CDR3 extends over 17 amino acids. CDR3 bases: TGCAGTGCTAGAGATCCGACTAGCGGGAGGTACCAAGAGACCCAGTACTTC. The encoded protein is CSARDPTSGRYQETQYF.